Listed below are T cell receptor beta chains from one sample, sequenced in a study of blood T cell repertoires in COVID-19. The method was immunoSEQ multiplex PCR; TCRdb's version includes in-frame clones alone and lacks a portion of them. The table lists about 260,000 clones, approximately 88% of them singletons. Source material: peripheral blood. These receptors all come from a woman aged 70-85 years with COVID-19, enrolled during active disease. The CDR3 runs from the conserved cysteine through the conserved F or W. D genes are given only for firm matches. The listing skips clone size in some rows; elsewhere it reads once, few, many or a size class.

CDR3 protein: CASSNPGLASEQYF
CDR3 DNA: TGCGCCAGCAGCAACCCGGGACTAGCAAGTGAGCAGTACTTC
clone size: -
V gene: TRBV5-1
J gene: TRBJ2-7
D gene: TRBD2

CDR3 protein: CASSPPLGQGSSNQPQHF
CDR3 DNA: TGTGCCAGCAGCCCCCCCCTCGGACAGGGGAGTAGCAATCAGCCCCAGCATTTT
clone size: -
V gene: TRBV28
J gene: TRBJ1-5
D gene: TRBD1

CDR3 protein: CASSAGTGGAVYEQYF
CDR3 DNA: TGTGCCAGCAGCGCCGGGACAGGGGGCGCAGTCTACGAGCAGTACTTC
clone size: -
V gene: TRBV9
J gene: TRBJ2-7
D gene: TRBD1

CDR3 protein: CASSPRGLAGVGYEQYF
CDR3 DNA: TGTGCCAGCAGCCCCCGGGGACTAGCGGGAGTGGGGTACGAGCAGTACTTC
clone size: -
V gene: TRBV7-2
J gene: TRBJ2-7
D gene: TRBD2

CDR3 protein: CASRRGLAELYEQYF
CDR3 DNA: TGTGCCAGCAGACGAGGACTAGCGGAACTCTACGAGCAGTACTTC
clone size: -
V gene: TRBV3-1/TRBV3-2
J gene: TRBJ2-7
D gene: TRBD2

CDR3 protein: CASVGRTPYEQYF
CDR3 DNA: TGTGCCAGCGTCGGGAGAACCCCCTACGAGCAGTACTTC
clone size: -
V gene: TRBV27
J gene: TRBJ2-7
D gene: -

CDR3 protein: CASSDAQRLAGELFF
CDR3 DNA: TGTGCCAGCAGTGACGCCCAGCGGCTGGCCGGGGAGCTGTTTTTT
clone size: -
V gene: TRBV2
J gene: TRBJ2-2
D gene: -

CDR3 protein: CASSRAGGRAGELFF
CDR3 DNA: TGTGCCAGTAGTAGAGCGGGAGGAAGGGCCGGGGAGCTGTTTTTT
clone size: -
V gene: TRBV19
J gene: TRBJ2-2
D gene: TRBD2

CDR3 protein: CASRRVGGYGYTF
CDR3 DNA: TGTGCCAGCAGGAGGGTGGGCGGCTATGGCTACACCTTC
clone size: -
V gene: TRBV27
J gene: TRBJ1-2
D gene: -

CDR3 protein: CASSHPGQGLSGYTF
CDR3 DNA: TGTGCCAGCAGTCACCCGGGACAGGGGTTAAGTGGCTACACCTTC
clone size: few
V gene: TRBV25-1
J gene: TRBJ1-2
D gene: TRBD1

CDR3 protein: CASSEAGGNTGELFF
CDR3 DNA: TGTGCCAGCAGTGAAGCAGGCGGGAACACCGGGGAGCTGTTTTTT
clone size: -
V gene: TRBV2
J gene: TRBJ2-2
D gene: -

CDR3 protein: CASSQDGTRADNEKLFF
CDR3 DNA: TGCGCCAGCAGCCAAGATGGGACTAGGGCCGATAATGAAAAACTGTTTTTT
clone size: few
V gene: TRBV4-1
J gene: TRBJ1-4
D gene: -

CDR3 protein: CASSRRENQPQHF
CDR3 DNA: TGTGCCAGTAGTAGGCGGGAAAATCAGCCCCAGCATTTT
clone size: -
V gene: TRBV19
J gene: TRBJ1-5
D gene: -

CDR3 protein: CASSLVGGYEQYF
CDR3 DNA: TGCGCCAGCAGCTTGGTCGGGGGGTACGAGCAGTACTTC
clone size: -
V gene: TRBV5-1
J gene: TRBJ2-7
D gene: TRBD2

CDR3 protein: CASSSFIGGRASGANVLTF
CDR3 DNA: TGTGCCAGCAGCTCATTCATTGGCGGGAGGGCCAGTGGGGCCAACGTCCTGACTTTC
clone size: -
V gene: TRBV7-3
J gene: TRBJ2-6
D gene: TRBD2

CDR3 protein: CASSLSSYSNQPQHF
CDR3 DNA: TGTGCCAGCAGTTTATCTTCCTATAGCAATCAGCCCCAGCATTTT
clone size: -
V gene: TRBV28
J gene: TRBJ1-5
D gene: -

CDR3 protein: CASSPTHGDSYEQYF
CDR3 DNA: TGTGCCAGCAGCCCTACTCACGGGGACTCCTACGAGCAGTACTTC
clone size: -
V gene: TRBV3-1/TRBV3-2
J gene: TRBJ2-7
D gene: -

CDR3 protein: CASSWSGVAGDYEQYF
CDR3 DNA: TGTGCCAGCAGCTGGAGCGGGGTAGCGGGAGATTATGAGCAGTACTTC
clone size: -
V gene: TRBV7-9
J gene: TRBJ2-7
D gene: TRBD2

CDR3 protein: CASSLGPGRRNQPQHF
CDR3 DNA: TGCGCCAGCAGCTTGGGGCCCGGGAGGCGCAATCAGCCCCAGCATTTT
clone size: -
V gene: TRBV5-1
J gene: TRBJ1-5
D gene: -

CDR3 protein: CASRQGIGSPLHF
CDR3 DNA: TGTGCCAGCAGACAGGGAATCGGTTCACCCCTCCACTTT
clone size: -
V gene: TRBV28
J gene: TRBJ1-6
D gene: -

CDR3 protein: CASSVFSGNEQFF
CDR3 DNA: TGTGCCAGCAGTGTCTTTAGCGGCAATGAGCAGTTCTTC
clone size: -
V gene: TRBV6-4
J gene: TRBJ2-1
D gene: -

CDR3 protein: CASSPPGTGSIYEQYF
CDR3 DNA: TGCGCCAGCAGCCCCCCCGGGACAGGGAGCATTTACGAGCAGTACTTC
clone size: -
V gene: TRBV5-1
J gene: TRBJ2-7
D gene: TRBD1

CDR3 protein: CASSPTRGGGKLFF
CDR3 DNA: TGTGCCAGCAGCCCGACCAGGGGAGGGGGAAAACTGTTTTTT
clone size: -
V gene: TRBV3-1/TRBV3-2
J gene: TRBJ1-4
D gene: -

CDR3 protein: CASSPRAGVWNTEAFF
CDR3 DNA: TGTGCCAGTAGTCCCCGGGCGGGGGTCTGGAACACTGAAGCTTTCTTT
clone size: -
V gene: TRBV19
J gene: TRBJ1-1
D gene: -

CDR3 protein: CASSQAGMGQPQHF
CDR3 DNA: TGTGCCAGCAGCCAAGCAGGGATGGGTCAGCCCCAGCATTTT
clone size: few
V gene: TRBV3-1/TRBV3-2
J gene: TRBJ1-5
D gene: -

CDR3 protein: CASSPQAGGPSEQYF
CDR3 DNA: TGTGCCAGCTCACCACAGGCGGGAGGGCCTTCCGAGCAGTACTTC
clone size: -
V gene: TRBV18
J gene: TRBJ2-7
D gene: TRBD2

CDR3 protein: CASRDKTSAYTDTQYF
CDR3 DNA: TGTGCCAGCAGAGATAAAACTAGCGCGTACACAGATACACAGTATTTT
clone size: once
V gene: TRBV11-3
J gene: TRBJ2-3
D gene: TRBD2

CDR3 protein: CASSLGTGGNQPQHF
CDR3 DNA: TGTGCCAGCAGCTTAGGGACAGGGGGGAATCAGCCCCAGCATTTT
clone size: -
V gene: TRBV7-9
J gene: TRBJ1-5
D gene: TRBD1

CDR3 protein: CARRQTGGNQPQHF
CDR3 DNA: TGCGCCAGAAGACAGACAGGGGGCAATCAGCCCCAGCATTTT
clone size: -
V gene: TRBV10-1
J gene: TRBJ1-5
D gene: TRBD1

CDR3 protein: CASSLPGTGVYEQYF
CDR3 DNA: TGTGCCAGCAGTTTACCCGGGACAGGGGTCTACGAGCAGTACTTC
clone size: -
V gene: TRBV28
J gene: TRBJ2-7
D gene: TRBD1

CDR3 protein: CASSLLFAGNEQYF
CDR3 DNA: TGTGCCAGCAGCTTACTTTTTGCGGGGAATGAGCAGTACTTC
clone size: -
V gene: TRBV7-9
J gene: TRBJ2-7
D gene: -

CDR3 protein: CASSQETGGDLYGYTF
CDR3 DNA: TGTGCCAGCAGCCAAGAGACAGGGGGCGACCTCTATGGCTACACCTTC
clone size: -
V gene: TRBV4-2
J gene: TRBJ1-2
D gene: TRBD1

CDR3 protein: CASSLVSGAGGNTIYF
CDR3 DNA: TGTGCCAGCAGCTTAGTTTCAGGGGCAGGAGGAAACACCATATATTTT
clone size: -
V gene: TRBV13
J gene: TRBJ1-3
D gene: -

CDR3 protein: CASRPRASGRANEQYF
CDR3 DNA: TGCGCCAGCAGACCGCGGGCGAGCGGGAGGGCAAACGAGCAGTACTTC
clone size: -
V gene: TRBV5-1
J gene: TRBJ2-7
D gene: TRBD2

CDR3 protein: CSASNPGNYGYTF
CDR3 DNA: TGCAGTGCTAGTAATCCAGGGAACTATGGCTACACCTTC
clone size: -
V gene: TRBV20-1
J gene: TRBJ1-2
D gene: -

CDR3 protein: CATSGTDTEAFF
CDR3 DNA: TGTGCCACCAGTGGGACAGACACTGAAGCTTTCTTT
clone size: once
V gene: TRBV24-1
J gene: TRBJ1-1
D gene: -

CDR3 protein: CASRSGNPKVNQPQHF
CDR3 DNA: TGTGCCAGTAGATCGGGAAATCCAAAGGTTAATCAGCCCCAGCATTTT
clone size: -
V gene: TRBV19
J gene: TRBJ1-5
D gene: -

CDR3 protein: CASSQGGGSANTGELFF
CDR3 DNA: TGCGCCAGCAGCCAAGGGGGGGGTAGCGCGAACACCGGGGAGCTGTTTTTT
clone size: -
V gene: TRBV4-3
J gene: TRBJ2-2
D gene: TRBD2

CDR3 protein: CASSYLQSDTGELFF
CDR3 DNA: TGCGCCAGCAGCTATCTACAGTCGGACACCGGGGAGCTGTTTTTT
clone size: -
V gene: TRBV5-1
J gene: TRBJ2-2
D gene: -

CDR3 protein: CASSLMTANYGYTF
CDR3 DNA: TGTGCCAGCAGCCTTATGACAGCTAACTATGGCTACACCTTC
clone size: once
V gene: TRBV4-2
J gene: TRBJ1-2
D gene: -

CDR3 protein: CASREEWDQPQHF
CDR3 DNA: TGTGCCAGCCGGGAGGAGTGGGATCAGCCCCAGCATTTT
clone size: -
V gene: TRBV2
J gene: TRBJ1-5
D gene: -

CDR3 protein: CASSPRGGQGTQGIYGYTF
CDR3 DNA: TGTGCCAGCTCACCAAGGGGAGGACAGGGCACTCAGGGAATCTATGGCTACACCTTC
clone size: -
V gene: TRBV18
J gene: TRBJ1-2
D gene: TRBD1

CDR3 protein: CASRGTGETGELFF
CDR3 DNA: TGTGCCAGCAGGGGGACAGGGGAAACCGGGGAGCTGTTTTTT
clone size: -
V gene: TRBV7-3
J gene: TRBJ2-2
D gene: TRBD1

CDR3 protein: CASSNLKGGNGMRYGYTF
CDR3 DNA: TGTGCCAGCTCAAATTTGAAAGGCGGTAACGGCATGCGGTATGGCTACACCTTC
clone size: -
V gene: TRBV18
J gene: TRBJ1-2
D gene: -

CDR3 protein: CASSLGGTYWPQHF
CDR3 DNA: TGTGCCAGCAGTTTGGGAGGGACTTATTGGCCCCAGCATTTT
clone size: once
V gene: TRBV28
J gene: TRBJ1-5
D gene: -

CDR3 protein: CASTSAYYEQYF
CDR3 DNA: TGTGCCAGCACTAGCGCATACTACGAGCAGTACTTC
clone size: once
V gene: TRBV28
J gene: TRBJ2-7
D gene: -

CDR3 protein: CATLAPPGGREQYF
CDR3 DNA: TGTGCCACCTTAGCCCCCCCAGGGGGCCGCGAGCAGTACTTC
clone size: -
V gene: TRBV21-1
J gene: TRBJ2-7
D gene: -

CDR3 protein: CAWTTGLGTEAFF
CDR3 DNA: TGTGCCTGGACGACAGGGCTTGGCACTGAAGCTTTCTTT
clone size: -
V gene: TRBV30
J gene: TRBJ1-1
D gene: TRBD1

CDR3 protein: CASSYGPWGGISDEQFF
CDR3 DNA: TGTGCCAGCAGTTATGGGCCCTGGGGGGGAATCAGCGATGAGCAGTTCTTC
clone size: -
V gene: TRBV6-2/TRBV6-3
J gene: TRBJ2-1
D gene: TRBD2

CDR3 protein: CASRTGTGTGVNGELFF
CDR3 DNA: TGTGCCAGCAGAACCGGGACAGGGACGGGTGTGAACGGGGAGCTGTTTTTT
clone size: -
V gene: TRBV11-3
J gene: TRBJ2-2
D gene: TRBD1

CDR3 protein: CASSESTGRYEQYF
CDR3 DNA: TGTGCCAGCAGCGAATCGACAGGGAGATACGAGCAGTACTTC
clone size: -
V gene: TRBV7-9
J gene: TRBJ2-7
D gene: TRBD1

CDR3 protein: CASSLEGSPSGANVLTF
CDR3 DNA: TGTGCCAGCAGCTTAGAGGGCAGCCCCTCTGGGGCCAACGTCCTGACTTTC
clone size: few
V gene: TRBV11-2
J gene: TRBJ2-6
D gene: -

CDR3 protein: CASSRDRLGQYF
CDR3 DNA: TGTGCCAGCAGCCGTGACAGGTTGGGGCAGTACTTC
clone size: -
V gene: TRBV6-5
J gene: TRBJ2-7
D gene: -

CDR3 protein: CARIRQGDDHGYTF
CDR3 DNA: TGTGCCAGAATCCGACAGGGGGATGATCATGGCTACACCTTC
clone size: -
V gene: TRBV6-4
J gene: TRBJ1-2
D gene: TRBD1

CDR3 protein: CASSRHRFQETQYF
CDR3 DNA: TGTGCCAGCAGTCGGCACAGATTTCAAGAGACCCAGTACTTC
clone size: -
V gene: TRBV27
J gene: TRBJ2-5
D gene: -

CDR3 protein: CSASPGASYEQYF
CDR3 DNA: TGCAGTGCTAGTCCAGGGGCCTCCTACGAGCAGTACTTC
clone size: -
V gene: TRBV20-1
J gene: TRBJ2-7
D gene: -

CDR3 protein: CAWSVSGWTEAFF
CDR3 DNA: TGTGCCTGGAGTGTCTCAGGGTGGACTGAAGCTTTCTTT
clone size: -
V gene: TRBV30
J gene: TRBJ1-1
D gene: -

CDR3 protein: CASGLSLAGATDTQYF
CDR3 DNA: TGTGCTAGTGGTTTGTCCCTAGCGGGAGCGACAGATACGCAGTATTTT
clone size: -
V gene: TRBV12-5
J gene: TRBJ2-3
D gene: TRBD2

CDR3 protein: CASSYEGAGYEQYF
CDR3 DNA: TGTGCCAGCAGTTACGAGGGGGCGGGTTACGAGCAGTACTTC
clone size: -
V gene: TRBV6-6
J gene: TRBJ2-7
D gene: TRBD1

CDR3 protein: CASSPAGGADYGYTF
CDR3 DNA: TGTGCCAGCTCCCCAGCAGGGGGCGCCGACTATGGCTACACCTTC
clone size: -
V gene: TRBV18
J gene: TRBJ1-2
D gene: TRBD1